The rows below give T cell receptor beta chains drawn from one sample of a study of identical twins. Using its own MiXCR run on the 5' RACE reads, TCRdb lists one record per CDR3 protein. The sample has about 260,000 distinct CDR3 sequences, approximately 7% seen once; the top ten hold approximately 3.6%. These data also featured in a second study, about yellow fever vaccine responses in identical twins.

Sequenced input: memory (CD45RO+) T cells sorted from blood. The receptors here all came from a woman younger than 30 in good health. Each CDR3 is given with its conserved first and last residue. Each record gives: V gene, J gene, clone size, D gene, CDR3 DNA, CDR3 protein. A D gene is named only where the DNA matches it firmly. Clone size is shown for a subset of rows, as once, few, many or a class of expanded clone.

v_gene: TRBV7-3
j_gene: TRBJ2-1
abundance: -
d_gene: TRBD2
CDR3nt: TGTGCCAGCAGCTTAACCTCTAGCGGGAGTGGGGTGAATGAGCAGTTCTTC
CDR3aa: CASSLTSSGSGVNEQFF

v_gene: TRBV20-1
j_gene: TRBJ1-1
abundance: many
d_gene: -
CDR3nt: TGCAGTGGGGGCAGCTGGGCTAGGACTGAAGCTTTCTTT
CDR3aa: CSGGSWARTEAFF

v_gene: TRBV20-1
j_gene: TRBJ2-3
abundance: many
d_gene: TRBD1
CDR3nt: TGCAGTGCTGATGGGGACAGGGAAACTATCAATCGTTTT
CDR3aa: CSADGDRETINRF

v_gene: TRBV27
j_gene: TRBJ1-1
abundance: many
d_gene: -
CDR3nt: TGTGCCAGCAGTTTCCAGGGATCCACTGAAGCTTTCTTT
CDR3aa: CASSFQGSTEAFF

v_gene: TRBV7-9
j_gene: TRBJ2-7
abundance: many
d_gene: TRBD1
CDR3nt: TGTGCCAGCAGCTTAACAGGGGGCAGCTACGAGCAGTACTTC
CDR3aa: CASSLTGGSYEQYF

v_gene: TRBV2
j_gene: TRBJ1-5
abundance: few
d_gene: TRBD1
CDR3nt: TGTGCCACTGCGACAGGGTTGAGTCAGCCCCAGCATTTT
CDR3aa: CATATGLSQPQHF

v_gene: TRBV12-3/TRBV12-4
j_gene: TRBJ2-1
abundance: many
d_gene: -
CDR3nt: TGTGCCAGCAGCACCCCTCACCGAGGGTACAATGAGCAGTTCTTC
CDR3aa: CASSTPHRGYNEQFF

v_gene: TRBV3-1
j_gene: TRBJ1-1
abundance: -
d_gene: TRBD1
CDR3nt: TGTGCCAGCCAGGGACAGAGTCTGAACACTGAAGCTTTCTTT
CDR3aa: CASQGQSLNTEAFF

v_gene: TRBV6-2/TRBV6-3
j_gene: TRBJ1-5
abundance: few
d_gene: -
CDR3nt: TGTGCCAGCAGAACGGTCAATCAGCCCCAGCATTTT
CDR3aa: CASRTVNQPQHF

v_gene: TRBV12-3/TRBV12-4
j_gene: TRBJ1-6
abundance: few
d_gene: -
CDR3nt: TGTGCCAGCAGCCGCCTCCAGACCAGCGCACCCCTCCACTTT
CDR3aa: CASSRLQTSAPLHF

v_gene: TRBV5-1
j_gene: TRBJ2-5
abundance: many
d_gene: TRBD2
CDR3nt: TGCGCCAGCAGCTCGACTAGCGGGGGGGCAGAGACCCAGTACTTC
CDR3aa: CASSSTSGGAETQYF

v_gene: TRBV6-5
j_gene: TRBJ1-1
abundance: many
d_gene: -
CDR3nt: TGTGCCAGCAGGTCTACTTTCCGGGGGACTGAAGCTTTCTTT
CDR3aa: CASRSTFRGTEAFF

v_gene: TRBV5-1
j_gene: TRBJ2-7
abundance: -
d_gene: TRBD1
CDR3nt: TGCGCCAGCAGCTGGGGACAGGGGAACTCCTACGAGCAGTACTTC
CDR3aa: CASSWGQGNSYEQYF

v_gene: TRBV2
j_gene: TRBJ2-5
abundance: -
d_gene: -
CDR3nt: TGTGCCAGCAGCACTTTTGGAGTCCAGTACTTC
CDR3aa: CASSTFGVQYF

v_gene: TRBV12-3/TRBV12-4
j_gene: TRBJ2-1
abundance: many
d_gene: TRBD2
CDR3nt: TGTGCCAGCAGGGGGACTAGCGGGAGGGGTGAGCAGTTCTTC
CDR3aa: CASRGTSGRGEQFF

v_gene: TRBV28
j_gene: TRBJ2-3
abundance: few
d_gene: TRBD2
CDR3nt: TGTGCCAGCAGCCGCCAAGCGGGGGGGGGTAGAGATACGCAGTATTTT
CDR3aa: CASSRQAGGGRDTQYF

v_gene: TRBV6-4
j_gene: TRBJ2-1
abundance: -
d_gene: -
CDR3nt: TGTGCCAGCAGTGACGGGGAGGAATCCTACAATGAGCAGTTCTTC
CDR3aa: CASSDGEESYNEQFF

v_gene: TRBV27
j_gene: TRBJ2-1
abundance: many
d_gene: TRBD2
CDR3nt: TGTGCCAGCAGTTTAAGGAGCGGGGGCAGCTCCTACAATGAGCAGTTCTTC
CDR3aa: CASSLRSGGSSYNEQFF

v_gene: TRBV29-1
j_gene: TRBJ2-3
abundance: many
d_gene: TRBD2
CDR3nt: TGCAGCGTTGAGGGTCTAGCGGGAGATACGCAGTATTTT
CDR3aa: CSVEGLAGDTQYF

v_gene: TRBV20-1
j_gene: TRBJ2-1
abundance: many
d_gene: -
CDR3nt: TGCAGTGCTAGAGATCTGTTAGCGGAAAACAATGAGCAGTTCTTC
CDR3aa: CSARDLLAENNEQFF

v_gene: TRBV5-1
j_gene: TRBJ1-1
abundance: -
d_gene: -
CDR3nt: TGCGCCAGCAGCTTGGAAGGGGTCGCTGAAGCTTTCTTT
CDR3aa: CASSLEGVAEAFF

v_gene: TRBV20-1
j_gene: TRBJ1-6
abundance: few
d_gene: -
CDR3nt: TGCAGTGCTAGATGGCAGCAGGGCCTCCACTTT
CDR3aa: CSARWQQGLHF

v_gene: TRBV28
j_gene: TRBJ1-4
abundance: many
d_gene: -
CDR3nt: TGTGCCAGCAGTCCACCAGCGGCAACTAATGAAAAACTGTTTTTT
CDR3aa: CASSPPAATNEKLFF

v_gene: TRBV20-1
j_gene: TRBJ2-3
abundance: many
d_gene: TRBD2
CDR3nt: TGCAGTGCAAATCGAGGACTAGCGGGGGCAACTAGCACAGATACGCAGTATTTT
CDR3aa: CSANRGLAGATSTDTQYF

v_gene: TRBV7-9
j_gene: TRBJ2-5
abundance: -
d_gene: -
CDR3nt: TGTGCCAGCAGCGCCCAGAAAGCTGAGGGGACCCAGTACTTC
CDR3aa: CASSAQKAEGTQYF

v_gene: TRBV6-1
j_gene: TRBJ1-1
abundance: few
d_gene: TRBD1
CDR3nt: TGTGCCAGCAGCCGACAGGGGCTAGGGAACACTGAAGCTTTCTTT
CDR3aa: CASSRQGLGNTEAFF